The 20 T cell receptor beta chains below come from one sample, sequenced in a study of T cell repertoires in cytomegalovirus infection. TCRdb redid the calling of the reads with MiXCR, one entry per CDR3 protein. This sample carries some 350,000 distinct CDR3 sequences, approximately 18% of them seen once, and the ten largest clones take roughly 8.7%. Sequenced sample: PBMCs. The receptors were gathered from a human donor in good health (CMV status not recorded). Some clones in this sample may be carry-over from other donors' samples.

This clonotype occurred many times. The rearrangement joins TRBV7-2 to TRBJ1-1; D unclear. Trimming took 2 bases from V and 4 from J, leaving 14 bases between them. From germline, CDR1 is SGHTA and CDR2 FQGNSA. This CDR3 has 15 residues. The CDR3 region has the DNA TGTGCCAGCAGCTTATCGGGGTCTGGGGTCACTGAAGCTTTCTTT. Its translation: CASSLSGSGVTEAFF.

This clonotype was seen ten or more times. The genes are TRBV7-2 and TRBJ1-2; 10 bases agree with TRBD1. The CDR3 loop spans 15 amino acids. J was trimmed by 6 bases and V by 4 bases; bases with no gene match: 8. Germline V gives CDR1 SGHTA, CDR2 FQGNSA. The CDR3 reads CASSSLTGGADGYTF. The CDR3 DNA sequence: TGTGCCAGCAGCTCGCTGACAGGGGGCGCGGATGGCTACACCTTC.

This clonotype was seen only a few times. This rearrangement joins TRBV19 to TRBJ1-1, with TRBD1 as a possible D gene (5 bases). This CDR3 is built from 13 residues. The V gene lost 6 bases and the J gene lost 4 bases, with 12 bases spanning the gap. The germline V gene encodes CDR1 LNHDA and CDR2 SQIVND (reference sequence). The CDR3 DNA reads TGTGCCAGTAGGGCGGCAGGGACCACTGAAGCTTTCTTT. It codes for CASRAAGTTEAFF.

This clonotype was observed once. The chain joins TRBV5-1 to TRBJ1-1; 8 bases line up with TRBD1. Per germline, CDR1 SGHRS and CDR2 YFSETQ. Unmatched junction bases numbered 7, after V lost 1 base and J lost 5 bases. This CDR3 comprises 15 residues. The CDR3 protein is CASSLQGAGGTEAFF. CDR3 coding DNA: TGCGCCAGCAGCTTGCAGGGGGCAGGAGGGACTGAAGCTTTCTTT.

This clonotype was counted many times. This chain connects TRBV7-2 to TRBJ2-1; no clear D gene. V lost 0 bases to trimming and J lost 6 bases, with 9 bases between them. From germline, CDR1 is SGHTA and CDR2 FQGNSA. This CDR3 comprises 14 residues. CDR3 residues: CASSLAPRVNEQFF. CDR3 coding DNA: TGTGCCAGCAGCTTAGCTCCAAGGGTCAATGAGCAGTTCTTC. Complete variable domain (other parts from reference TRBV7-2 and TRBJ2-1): GAGVSQSPSNKVTEKGKDVELRCDPISGHTALYWYRQSLGQGLEFLIYFQGNSAPDKSGLPSDRFSAERTGGSVSTLTIQRTQQEDSAVYLCASSLAPRVNEQFFGPGTRLTVL.

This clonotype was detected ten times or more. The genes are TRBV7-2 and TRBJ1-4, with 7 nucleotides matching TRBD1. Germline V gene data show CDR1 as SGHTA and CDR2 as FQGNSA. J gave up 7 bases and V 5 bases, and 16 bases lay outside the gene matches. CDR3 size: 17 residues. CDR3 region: CASSPGGQGYGPEKLFF. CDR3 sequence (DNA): TGTGCCAGCAGCCCAGGGGGGCAGGGCTACGGCCCTGAAAAACTGTTTTTT. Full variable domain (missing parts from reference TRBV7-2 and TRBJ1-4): GAGVSQSPSNKVTEKGKDVELRCDPISGHTALYWYRQSLGQGLEFLIYFQGNSAPDKSGLPSDRFSAERTGGSVSTLTIQRTQQEDSAVYLCASSPGGQGYGPEKLFFGSGTQLSVL.

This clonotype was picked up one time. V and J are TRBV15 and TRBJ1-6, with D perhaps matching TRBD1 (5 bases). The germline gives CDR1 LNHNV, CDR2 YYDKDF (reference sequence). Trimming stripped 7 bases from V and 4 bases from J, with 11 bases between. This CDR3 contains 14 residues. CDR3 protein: CATTAGQYNSPLHF. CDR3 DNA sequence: TGTGCCACCACTGCAGGGCAGTATAATTCACCCCTCCACTTT.

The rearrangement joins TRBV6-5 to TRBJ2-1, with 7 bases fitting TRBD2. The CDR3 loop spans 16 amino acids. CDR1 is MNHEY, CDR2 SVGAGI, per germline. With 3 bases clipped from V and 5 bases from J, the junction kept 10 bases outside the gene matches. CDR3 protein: CASSYWAGAGHNEQFF. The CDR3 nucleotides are TGTGCCAGCAGTTATTGGGCGGGAGCTGGACACAATGAGCAGTTCTTC.

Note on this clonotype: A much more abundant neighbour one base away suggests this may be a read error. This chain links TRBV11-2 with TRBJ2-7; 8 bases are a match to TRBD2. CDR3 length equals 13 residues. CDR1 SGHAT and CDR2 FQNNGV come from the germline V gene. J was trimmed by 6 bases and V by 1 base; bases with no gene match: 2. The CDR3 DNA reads TGTGCCAGCAGCTTAGCCGGGACTAGCGAGCAGTACTTC. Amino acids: CASSLAGTSEQYF.

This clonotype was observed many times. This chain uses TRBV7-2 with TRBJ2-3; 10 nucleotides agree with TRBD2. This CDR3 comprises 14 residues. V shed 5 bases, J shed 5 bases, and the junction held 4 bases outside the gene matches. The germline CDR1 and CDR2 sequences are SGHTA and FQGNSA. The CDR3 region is CASSPGLAEDTQYF. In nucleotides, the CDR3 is TGTGCCAGCAGCCCTGGACTAGCGGAAGATACGCAGTATTTT.

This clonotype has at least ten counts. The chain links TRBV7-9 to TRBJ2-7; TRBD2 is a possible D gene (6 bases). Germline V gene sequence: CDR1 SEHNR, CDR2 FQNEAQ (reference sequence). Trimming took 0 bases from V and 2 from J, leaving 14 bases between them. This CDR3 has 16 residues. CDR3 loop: CASSLANLANPYEQYF. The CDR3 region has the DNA TGTGCCAGCAGCTTAGCAAATCTAGCGAACCCCTACGAGCAGTACTTC.

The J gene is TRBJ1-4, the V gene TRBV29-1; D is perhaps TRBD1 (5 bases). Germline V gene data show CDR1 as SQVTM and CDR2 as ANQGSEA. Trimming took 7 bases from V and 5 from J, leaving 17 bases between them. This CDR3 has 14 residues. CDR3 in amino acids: CSASSGTVNEKLFF. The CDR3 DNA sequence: TGCAGCGCTAGTTCCGGGACGGTGAATGAAAAACTGTTTTTT.

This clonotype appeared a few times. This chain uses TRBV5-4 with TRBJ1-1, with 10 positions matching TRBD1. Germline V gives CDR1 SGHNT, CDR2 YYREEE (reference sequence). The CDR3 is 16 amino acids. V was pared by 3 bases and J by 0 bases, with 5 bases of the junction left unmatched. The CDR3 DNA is TGTGCCAGCAGCTGGCCGGGACAGGGGATGAACACTGAAGCTTTCTTT. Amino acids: CASSWPGQGMNTEAFF.

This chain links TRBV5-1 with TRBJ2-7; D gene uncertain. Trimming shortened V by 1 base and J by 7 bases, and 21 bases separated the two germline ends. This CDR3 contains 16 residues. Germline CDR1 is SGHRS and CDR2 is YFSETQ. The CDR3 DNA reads TGCGCCAGCAGCTTGAATCCTCAAACCCTAATTCGGGAGCAGTACTTC. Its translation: CASSLNPQTLIREQYF.

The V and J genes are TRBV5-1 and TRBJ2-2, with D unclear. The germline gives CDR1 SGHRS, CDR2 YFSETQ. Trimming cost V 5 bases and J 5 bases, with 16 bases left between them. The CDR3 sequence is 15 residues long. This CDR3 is CASRRLGGRTGELFF. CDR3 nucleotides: TGCGCCAGCAGACGCCTAGGTGGTCGGACCGGGGAGCTGTTTTTT.

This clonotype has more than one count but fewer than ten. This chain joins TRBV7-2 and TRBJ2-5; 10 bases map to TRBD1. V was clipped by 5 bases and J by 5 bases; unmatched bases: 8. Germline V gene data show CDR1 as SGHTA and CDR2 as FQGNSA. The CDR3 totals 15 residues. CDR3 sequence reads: CASSPGQGDWETQYF. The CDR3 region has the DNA TGTGCCAGCAGCCCTGGACAGGGGGACTGGGAGACCCAGTACTTC. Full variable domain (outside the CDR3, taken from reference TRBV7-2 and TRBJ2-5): GAGVSQSPSNKVTEKGKDVELRCDPISGHTALYWYRQSLGQGLEFLIYFQGNSAPDKSGLPSDRFSAERTGGSVSTLTIQRTQQEDSAVYLCASSPGQGDWETQYFGPGTRLLVL.

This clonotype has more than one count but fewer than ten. The chain's CDR3 is CSATGTSENQETQYF. The CDR3 bases are TGCAGTGCGACCGGGACTAGCGAGAACCAAGAGACCCAGTACTTC. The chain joins TRBV20-1 to TRBJ2-5; 10 bases match TRBD2. The CDR3 extends over 15 amino acids. Germline CDR1 is DFQATT and CDR2 is SNEGSKA (reference sequence). The ends lost 6 bases at V and 0 bases at J; junction bases unmatched: 7.

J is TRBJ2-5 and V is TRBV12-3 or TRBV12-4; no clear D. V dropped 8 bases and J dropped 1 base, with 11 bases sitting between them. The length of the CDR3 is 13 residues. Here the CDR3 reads CASRRSPQETQYF. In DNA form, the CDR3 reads TGTGCCAGCCGGAGATCTCCCCAAGAGACCCAGTACTTC.

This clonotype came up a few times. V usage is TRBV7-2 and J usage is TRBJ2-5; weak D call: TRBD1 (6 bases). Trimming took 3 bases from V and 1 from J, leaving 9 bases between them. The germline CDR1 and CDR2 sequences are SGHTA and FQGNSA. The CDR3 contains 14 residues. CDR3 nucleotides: TGTGCCAGCAGCTTCAGGGGCCTCCAAGAGACCCAGTACTTC. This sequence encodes CASSFRGLQETQYF.

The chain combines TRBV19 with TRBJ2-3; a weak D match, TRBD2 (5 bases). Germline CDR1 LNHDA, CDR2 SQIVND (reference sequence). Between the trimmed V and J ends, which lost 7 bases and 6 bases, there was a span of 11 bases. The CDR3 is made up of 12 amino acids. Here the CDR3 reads CASNGMADTQYF. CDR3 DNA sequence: TGTGCCAGTAACGGGATGGCGGATACGCAGTATTTT.